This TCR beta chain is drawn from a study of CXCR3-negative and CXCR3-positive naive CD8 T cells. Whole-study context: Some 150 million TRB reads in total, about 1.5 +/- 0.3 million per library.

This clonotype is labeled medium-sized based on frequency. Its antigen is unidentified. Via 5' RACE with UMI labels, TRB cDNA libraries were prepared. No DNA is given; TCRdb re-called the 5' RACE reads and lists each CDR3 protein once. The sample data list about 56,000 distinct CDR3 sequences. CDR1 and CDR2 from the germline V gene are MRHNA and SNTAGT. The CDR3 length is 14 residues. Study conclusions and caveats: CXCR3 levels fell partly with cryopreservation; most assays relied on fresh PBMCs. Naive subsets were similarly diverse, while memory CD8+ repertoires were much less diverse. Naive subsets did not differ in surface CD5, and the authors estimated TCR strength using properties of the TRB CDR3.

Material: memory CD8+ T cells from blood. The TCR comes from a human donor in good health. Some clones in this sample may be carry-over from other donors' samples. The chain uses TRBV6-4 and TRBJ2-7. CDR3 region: CASSQGLSSYEQYF.